This T cell receptor (beta chain) derives from a study of blood T cells in healthy people across ages. Study-wide results and caveats: A roughly linear age-dependent decrease characterized TCR beta diversity per million T cells.

A remark on this clonotype: Its antigen is not known.

PCR was performed a second time for about 7 to 12 cycles using a sample-barcoded 5' primer and a J-beta primer mix. MiXCR, run by TCRdb on the 5' RACE reads, gives a single entry per CDR3 protein. The sample records 800,000 to 950,000 distinct CDR3 sequences, around 48% being singletons. V was trimmed by 6 bases and J by 4 bases, leaving 13 bases between them. This CDR3 region has 13 residues. Germline lookup yields CDR1 PRHDT and CDR2 FYEKMQ (reference sequence). This TCR came from a man aged 30 to 45 in good health. V is TRBV13 and J is TRBJ2-7; a possible D gene is TRBD2 (5 bases). Sequences were obtained from blood. The CDR3 loop reads CASREGGAYEQYF. Here the CDR3 DNA reads TGTGCCAGCAGGGAAGGAGGAGCTTACGAGCAGTACTTC.